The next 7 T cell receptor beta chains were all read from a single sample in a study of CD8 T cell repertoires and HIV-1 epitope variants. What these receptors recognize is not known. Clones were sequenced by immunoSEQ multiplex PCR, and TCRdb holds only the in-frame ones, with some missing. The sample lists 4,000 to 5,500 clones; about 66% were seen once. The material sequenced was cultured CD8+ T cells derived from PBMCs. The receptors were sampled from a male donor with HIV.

CDR3 coding DNA: TGTGCCAGCAGCTTAGCGCTCGGGGGAAACGGTGAAAAACTGTTTTTT. Amino acid sequence: CASSLALGGNGEKLFF. The rearrangement uses TRBV7-4 and TRBJ1-4; tentatively, D is TRBD1 (5 bases). CDR3 length: 16 residues. Germline loops: CDR1 SGHVT, CDR2 SQSDAQ. The V gene lost 0 bases and the J gene lost 7 bases, with 15 bases spanning the gap.

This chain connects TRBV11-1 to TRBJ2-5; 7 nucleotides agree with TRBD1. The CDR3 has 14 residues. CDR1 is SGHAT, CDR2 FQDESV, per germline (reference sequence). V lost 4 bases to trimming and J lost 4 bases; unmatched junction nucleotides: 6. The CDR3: CASSSYRGGETQYF. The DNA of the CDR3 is TGTGCCAGCAGCTCCTACAGGGGTGGAGAGACCCAGTACTTC.

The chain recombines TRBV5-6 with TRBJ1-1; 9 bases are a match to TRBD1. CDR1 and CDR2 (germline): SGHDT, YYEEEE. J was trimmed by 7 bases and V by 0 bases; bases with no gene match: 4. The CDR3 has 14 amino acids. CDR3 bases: TGTGCCAGCAGCTTGGGGACAGGGGCCCTTGAAGCTTTCTTT. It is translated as CASSLGTGALEAFF. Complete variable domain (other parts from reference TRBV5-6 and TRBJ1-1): DAGVTQSPTHLIKTRGQQVTLRCSPKSGHDTVSWYQQALGQGPQFIFQYYEEEERQRGNFPDRFSGHQFPNYSSELNVNALLLGDSALYLCASSLGTGALEAFFGQGTRLTVV.

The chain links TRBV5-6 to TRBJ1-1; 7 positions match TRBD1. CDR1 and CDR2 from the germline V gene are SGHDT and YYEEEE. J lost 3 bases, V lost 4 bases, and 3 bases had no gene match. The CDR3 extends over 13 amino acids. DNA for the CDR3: TGTGCCAGCAGCGCCGACAGGGACACTGAAGCTTTCTTT. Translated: CASSADRDTEAFF.

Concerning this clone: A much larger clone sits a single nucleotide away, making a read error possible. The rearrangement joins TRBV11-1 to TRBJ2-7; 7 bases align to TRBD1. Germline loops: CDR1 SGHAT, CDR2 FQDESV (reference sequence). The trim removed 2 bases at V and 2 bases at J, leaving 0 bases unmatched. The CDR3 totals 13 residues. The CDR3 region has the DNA TGTGCCAGCAGCTTACAGGGGGCCTACGAGCAGTACTTC. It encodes CASSLQGAYEQYF.

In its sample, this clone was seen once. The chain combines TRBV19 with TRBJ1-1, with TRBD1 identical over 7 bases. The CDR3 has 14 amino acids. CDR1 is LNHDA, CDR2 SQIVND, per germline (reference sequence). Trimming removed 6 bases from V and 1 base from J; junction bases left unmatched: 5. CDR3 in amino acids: CASRTGTRNTEAFF. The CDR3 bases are TGTGCCAGTAGGACAGGGACAAGGAACACTGAAGCTTTCTTT. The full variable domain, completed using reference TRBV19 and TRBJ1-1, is DGGITQSPKYLFRKEGQNVTLSCEQNLNHDAMYWYRQDPGQGLRLIYYSQIVNDFQKGDIAEGYSVSREKKESFPLTVTSAQKNPTAFYLCASRTGTRNTEAFFGQGTRLTVV.

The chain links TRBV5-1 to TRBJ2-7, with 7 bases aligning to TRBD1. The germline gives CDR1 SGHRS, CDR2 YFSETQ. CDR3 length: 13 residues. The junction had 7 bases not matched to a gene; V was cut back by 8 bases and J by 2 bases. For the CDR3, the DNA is TGCGCCAGTACCGGGACAGCTGCCTACGAGCAGTACTTC. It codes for CASTGTAAYEQYF.